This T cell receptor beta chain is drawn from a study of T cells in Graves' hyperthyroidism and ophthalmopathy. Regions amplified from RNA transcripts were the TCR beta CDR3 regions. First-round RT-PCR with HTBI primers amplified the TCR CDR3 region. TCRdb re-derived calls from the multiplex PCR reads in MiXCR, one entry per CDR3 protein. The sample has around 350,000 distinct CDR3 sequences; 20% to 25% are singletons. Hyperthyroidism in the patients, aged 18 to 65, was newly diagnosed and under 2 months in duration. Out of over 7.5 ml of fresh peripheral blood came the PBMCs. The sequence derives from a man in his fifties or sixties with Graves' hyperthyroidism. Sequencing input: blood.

CDR3 DNA: TGCAGTGCTAGAGATAGGGGAACAGCCCCTCGGGCCCAGCATTTT. This translates into CSARDRGTAPRAQHF. This sequence joins TRBV20-1 and TRBJ1-5; tentatively, D is TRBD1 (5 bases). Trimming took off 0 bases at V and 11 bases at J, with 20 bases between the two ends. The germline gives CDR1 DFQATT, CDR2 SNEGSKA (reference sequence). The CDR3 is made up of 15 amino acids.